One T cell receptor beta chain is described in this entry. Its antigen is not known. The assay was immunoSEQ multiplex PCR, and TCRdb's table has in-frame clones only and misses some. The sample comprises about 4,300 clones, roughly 66% of which are singletons, and 6.5% to 7.5% rests with the top ten. CDR3 length: 16 amino acids. V was clipped by 5 bases and J by 4 bases; unmatched bases: 6. Germline values: CDR1 SEHNR, CDR2 FQNEAQ (reference sequence). This sample stems from a study of tissue T cells after allogeneic stem cell transplantation. Study observations and caveats: Some tissue clones might be persisting host cells; their alloreactivity or antigen specificity was not determined. Anatomically similar tissues had similar TCR repertoires within each patient. Motif-based clustering found tissue-specific repertoire signatures shared across patients, though few clones were shared.

The chain joins TRBV7-9 to TRBJ2-5; 14 positions agree with TRBD2. The TCR was taken from a male donor older than 55 with lung cancer. The sample consisted of left colon tissue, taken at autopsy. CDR3 loop: CASSGLTSGGGETQYF. In DNA, the CDR3 is TGTGCCAGCAGCGGGTTGACTAGCGGGGGGGGAGAGACCCAGTACTTC.